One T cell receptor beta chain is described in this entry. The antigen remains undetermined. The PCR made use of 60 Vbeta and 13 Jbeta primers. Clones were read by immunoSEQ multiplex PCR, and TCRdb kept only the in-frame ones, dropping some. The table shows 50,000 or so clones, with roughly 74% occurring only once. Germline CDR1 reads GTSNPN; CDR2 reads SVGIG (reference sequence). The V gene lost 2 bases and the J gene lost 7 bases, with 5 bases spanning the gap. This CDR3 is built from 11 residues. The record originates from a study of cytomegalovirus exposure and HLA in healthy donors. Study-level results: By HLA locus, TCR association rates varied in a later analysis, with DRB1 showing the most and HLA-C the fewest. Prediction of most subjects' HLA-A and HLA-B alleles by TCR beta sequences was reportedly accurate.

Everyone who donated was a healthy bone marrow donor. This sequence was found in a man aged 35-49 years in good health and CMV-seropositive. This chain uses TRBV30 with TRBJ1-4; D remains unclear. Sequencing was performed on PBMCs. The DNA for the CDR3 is TGTGCCTGGAGTATCCGTGAAAAACTGTTTTTT. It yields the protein CAWSIREKLFF.